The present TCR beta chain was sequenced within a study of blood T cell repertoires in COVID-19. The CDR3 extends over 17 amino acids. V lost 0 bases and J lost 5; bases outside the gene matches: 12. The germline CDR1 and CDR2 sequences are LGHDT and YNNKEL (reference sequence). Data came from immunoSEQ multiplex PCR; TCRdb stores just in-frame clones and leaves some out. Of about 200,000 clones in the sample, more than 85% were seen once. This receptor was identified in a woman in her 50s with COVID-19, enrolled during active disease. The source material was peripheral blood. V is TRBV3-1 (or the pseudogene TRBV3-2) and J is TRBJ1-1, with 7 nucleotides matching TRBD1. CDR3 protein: CASSQDKMIRGETEAFF. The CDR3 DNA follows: TGTGCCAGCAGCCAAGATAAGATGATCAGGGGGGAGACTGAAGCTTTCTTT.